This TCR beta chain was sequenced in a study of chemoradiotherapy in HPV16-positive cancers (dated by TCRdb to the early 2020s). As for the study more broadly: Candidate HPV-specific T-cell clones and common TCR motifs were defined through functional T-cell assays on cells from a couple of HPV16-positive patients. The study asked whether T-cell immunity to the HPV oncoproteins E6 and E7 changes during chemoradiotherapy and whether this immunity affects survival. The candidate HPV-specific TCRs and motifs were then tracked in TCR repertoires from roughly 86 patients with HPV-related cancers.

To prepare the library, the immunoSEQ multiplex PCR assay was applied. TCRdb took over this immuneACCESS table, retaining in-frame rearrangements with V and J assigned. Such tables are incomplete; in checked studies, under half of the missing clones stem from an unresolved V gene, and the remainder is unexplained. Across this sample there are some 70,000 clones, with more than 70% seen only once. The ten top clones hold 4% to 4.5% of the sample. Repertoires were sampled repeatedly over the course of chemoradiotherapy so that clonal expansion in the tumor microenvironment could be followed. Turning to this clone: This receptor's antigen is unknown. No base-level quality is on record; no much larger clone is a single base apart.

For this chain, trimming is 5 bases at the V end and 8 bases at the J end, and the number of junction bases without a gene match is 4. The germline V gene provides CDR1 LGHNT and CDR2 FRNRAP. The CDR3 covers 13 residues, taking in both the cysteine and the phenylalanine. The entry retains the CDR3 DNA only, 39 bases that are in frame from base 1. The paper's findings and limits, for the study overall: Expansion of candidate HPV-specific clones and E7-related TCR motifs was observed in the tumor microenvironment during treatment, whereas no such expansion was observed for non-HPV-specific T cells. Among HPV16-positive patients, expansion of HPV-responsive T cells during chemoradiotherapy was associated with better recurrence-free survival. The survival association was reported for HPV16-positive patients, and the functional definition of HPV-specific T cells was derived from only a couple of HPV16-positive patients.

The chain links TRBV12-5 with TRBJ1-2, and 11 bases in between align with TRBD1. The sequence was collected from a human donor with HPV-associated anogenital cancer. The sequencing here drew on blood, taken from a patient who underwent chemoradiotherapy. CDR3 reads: CASGPGQGAGYTF. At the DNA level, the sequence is TGTGCTAGTGGTCCCGGACAGGGGGCAGGCTACACCTTC. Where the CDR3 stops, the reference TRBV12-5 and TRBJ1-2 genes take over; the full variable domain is DARVTQTPRHKVTEMGQEVTMRCQPILGHNTVFWYRQTMMQGLELLAYFRNRAPLDDSGMPKDRFSAEMPDATLATLKIQPSEPRDSAVYFCASGPGQGAGYTFGSGTRLTVV.